The present TCR beta chain was sequenced within a study of T cell responses to AZD1222 COVID-19 vaccine. On the study more broadly: Doses given second, at about 4 or about 12 weeks, were pooled.

As to this clone: Its antigen is not identified.

Broader study findings: There were repertoire samples only from the period after the peak T cell response. Unmutated variant regions are reportedly the target of nearly half of TCRs that are spike-specific.

Data came from immunoSEQ multiplex PCR; TCRdb stores just in-frame clones and leaves some out. The table records some 120,000 clones, about 87% of them present only once. This clonotype was sampled from an adult in good health. Specimen: peripheral blood, collected on day 0 of AZD1222 vaccination.

The CDR3 DNA is TGTGCCAGCAAAGGGACAGCAAACACTGAAGCTTTCTTT. It translates to CASKGTANTEAFF. The J gene is TRBJ1-1, the V gene TRBV6-5; 7 bases line up with TRBD1. CDR3 size: 13 residues. Germline V lookup: CDR1 MNHEY, CDR2 SVGAGI. V was pared by 7 bases and J by 2 bases, with 4 bases of the junction left unmatched.